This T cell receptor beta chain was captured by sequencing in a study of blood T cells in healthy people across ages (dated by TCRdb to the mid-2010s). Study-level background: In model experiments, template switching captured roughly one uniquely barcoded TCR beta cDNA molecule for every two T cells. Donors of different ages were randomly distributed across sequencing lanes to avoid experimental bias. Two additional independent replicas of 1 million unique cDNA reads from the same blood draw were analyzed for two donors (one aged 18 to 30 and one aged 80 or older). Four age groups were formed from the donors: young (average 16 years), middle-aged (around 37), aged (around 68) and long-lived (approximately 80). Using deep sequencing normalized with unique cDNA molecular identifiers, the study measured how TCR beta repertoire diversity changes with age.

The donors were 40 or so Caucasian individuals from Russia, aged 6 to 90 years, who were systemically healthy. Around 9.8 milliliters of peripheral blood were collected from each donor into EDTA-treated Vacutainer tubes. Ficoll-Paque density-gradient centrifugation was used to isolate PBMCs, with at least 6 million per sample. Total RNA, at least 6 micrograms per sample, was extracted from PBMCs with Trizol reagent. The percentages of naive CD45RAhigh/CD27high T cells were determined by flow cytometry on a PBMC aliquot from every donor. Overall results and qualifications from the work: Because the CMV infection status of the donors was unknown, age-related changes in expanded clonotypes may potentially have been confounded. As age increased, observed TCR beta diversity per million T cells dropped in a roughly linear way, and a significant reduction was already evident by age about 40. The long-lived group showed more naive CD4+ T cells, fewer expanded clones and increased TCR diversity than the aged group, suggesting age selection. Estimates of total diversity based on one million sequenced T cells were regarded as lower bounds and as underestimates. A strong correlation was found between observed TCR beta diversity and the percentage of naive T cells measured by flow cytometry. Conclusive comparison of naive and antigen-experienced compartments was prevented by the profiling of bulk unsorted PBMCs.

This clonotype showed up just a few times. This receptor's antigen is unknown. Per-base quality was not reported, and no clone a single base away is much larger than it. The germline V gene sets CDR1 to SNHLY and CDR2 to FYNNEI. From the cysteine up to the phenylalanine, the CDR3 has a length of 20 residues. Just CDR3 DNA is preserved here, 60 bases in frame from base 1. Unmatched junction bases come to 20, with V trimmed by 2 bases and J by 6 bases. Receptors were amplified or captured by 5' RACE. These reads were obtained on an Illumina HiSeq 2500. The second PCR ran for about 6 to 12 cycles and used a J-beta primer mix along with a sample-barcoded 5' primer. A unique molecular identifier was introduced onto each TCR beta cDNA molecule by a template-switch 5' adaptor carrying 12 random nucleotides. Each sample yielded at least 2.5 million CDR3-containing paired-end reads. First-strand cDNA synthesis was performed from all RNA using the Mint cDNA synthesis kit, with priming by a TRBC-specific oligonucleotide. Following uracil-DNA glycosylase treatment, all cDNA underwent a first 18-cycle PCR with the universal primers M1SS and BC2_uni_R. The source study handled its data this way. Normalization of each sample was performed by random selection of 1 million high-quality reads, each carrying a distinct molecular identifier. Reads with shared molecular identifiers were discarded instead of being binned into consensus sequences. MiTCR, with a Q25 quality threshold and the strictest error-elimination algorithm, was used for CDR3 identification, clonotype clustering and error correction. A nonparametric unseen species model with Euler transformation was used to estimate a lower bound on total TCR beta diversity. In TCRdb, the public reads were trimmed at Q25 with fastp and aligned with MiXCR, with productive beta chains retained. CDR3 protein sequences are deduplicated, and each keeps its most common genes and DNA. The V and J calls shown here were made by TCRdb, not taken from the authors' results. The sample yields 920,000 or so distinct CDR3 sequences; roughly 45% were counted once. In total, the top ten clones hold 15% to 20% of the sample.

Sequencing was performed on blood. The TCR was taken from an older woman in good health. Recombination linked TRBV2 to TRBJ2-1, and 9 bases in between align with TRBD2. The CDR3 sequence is CASSEWGLRSLAGDINEQFF. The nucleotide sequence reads TGTGCCAGCAGTGAATGGGGCCTCAGGTCTTTAGCGGGAGACATCAATGAGCAGTTCTTC. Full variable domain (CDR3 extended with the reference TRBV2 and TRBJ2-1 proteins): EPEVTQTPSHQVTQMGQEVILRCVPISNHLYFYWYRQILGQKVEFLVSFYNNEISEKSEIFDDQFSVERPDGSNFTLKIRSTKLEDSAMYFCASSEWGLRSLAGDINEQFFGPGTRLTVL.